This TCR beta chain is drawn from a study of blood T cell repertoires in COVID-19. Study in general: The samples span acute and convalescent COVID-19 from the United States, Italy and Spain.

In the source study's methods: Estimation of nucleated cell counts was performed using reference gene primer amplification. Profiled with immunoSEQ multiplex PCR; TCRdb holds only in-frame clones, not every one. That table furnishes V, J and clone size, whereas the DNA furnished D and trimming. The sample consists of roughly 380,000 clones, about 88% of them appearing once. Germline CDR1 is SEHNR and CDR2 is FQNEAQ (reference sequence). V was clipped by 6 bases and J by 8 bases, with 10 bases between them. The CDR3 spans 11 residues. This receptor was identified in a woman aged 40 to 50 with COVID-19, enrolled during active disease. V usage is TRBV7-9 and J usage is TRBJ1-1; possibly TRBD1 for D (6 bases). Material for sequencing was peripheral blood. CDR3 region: CASRGGPEAFF. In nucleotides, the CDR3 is TGTGCCAGCAGGGGGGGGCCCGAAGCTTTCTTT.